This TCR beta chain derives from a study of OX40 agonist ivuxolimab in advanced cancers. Study-level findings and limits: Expanded peripheral T cells had an undetermined antigen specificity.

The CDR3 is made up of 17 amino acids. V was trimmed by 0 bases and J by 0 bases, leaving 13 bases between them. Germline loops: CDR1 MGHRA, CDR2 YSYEKL. This clone appeared a single time. Its antigen is unidentified. Assay used: immunoSEQ multiplex PCR; TCRdb lists only in-frame clones, some missing. The sample carries about 50,000 clones, more than 85% recorded once. The receptor was isolated from an adult with an advanced solid tumor such as melanoma, head and neck, liver or kidney cancer. The gene calls are TRBV4-1 and TRBJ2-3; the D gene is possibly TRBD2 (6 bases). Sample: CD4+ or CD8+ T cells sorted from blood, taken in a trial of the OX40 agonist ivuxolimab. CDR3 protein: CASSQDGAGTSTDTQYF. In nucleotides, the CDR3 is TGCGCCAGCAGCCAAGATGGGGCGGGAACTAGCACAGATACGCAGTATTTT.